The clone carrying this T cell receptor (beta chain) was found once. Profiling relied on immunoSEQ multiplex PCR, and the TCRdb table lists in-frame clones only, not all of them. Of a few hundred thousand clones listed, 80% to 90% were seen once; the top ten hold about 4.7%. The data were obtained in a study of blood T cell repertoires in COVID-19. Sequenced sample: PBMCs or T cells enriched from blood (not recorded which). This TCR was recovered from a man aged 25 to 40 who had recovered from COVID-19.

CDR3 region: CASSLAGGGIPNEQFF. The CDR3 region has the DNA TGTGCCAGCAGCTTAGCGGGCGGGGGCATACCCAATGAGCAGTTCTTC. This chain joins TRBV7-2 and TRBJ2-1; D might be TRBD2 (7 bases). CDR1 SGHTA and CDR2 FQGNSA come from the germline V gene. The ends were cut back, 0 bases at V and 6 bases at J, with 15 bases in the middle. CDR3 length: 16 residues.